This T cell receptor (beta chain) was sequenced in a study of T cell responses to AZD1222 COVID-19 vaccine. The germline CDR1 and CDR2 sequences are SGHVS and FQNEAQ. V gave up 1 base and J gave up 1 base; unmatched junction bases: 6. This CDR3 is 16 amino acids long. Profiling relied on immunoSEQ multiplex PCR, and the TCRdb table lists in-frame clones only, not all of them. The sample contains about 140,000 clones, around 93% of which appear only once. The chain couples TRBV7-8 to TRBJ1-1; TRBD1 matches at 7 bases. Sequencing used peripheral blood, obtained on day 0 of AZD1222 vaccination. This TCR was sampled from an adult in good health. The chain's CDR3 is CASSLGEGTANTEAFF. CDR3 bases: TGTGCCAGCAGCTTAGGGGAGGGGACAGCGAACACTGAAGCTTTCTTT. The whole variable domain, remainder taken from reference TRBV7-8 and TRBJ1-1, is GAGVSQSPRYKVAKRGQDVALRCDPISGHVSLFWYQQALGQGPEFLTYFQNEAQLDKSGLPSDRFFAERPEGSVSTLKIQRTQQEDSAVYLCASSLGEGTANTEAFFGQGTRLTVV.